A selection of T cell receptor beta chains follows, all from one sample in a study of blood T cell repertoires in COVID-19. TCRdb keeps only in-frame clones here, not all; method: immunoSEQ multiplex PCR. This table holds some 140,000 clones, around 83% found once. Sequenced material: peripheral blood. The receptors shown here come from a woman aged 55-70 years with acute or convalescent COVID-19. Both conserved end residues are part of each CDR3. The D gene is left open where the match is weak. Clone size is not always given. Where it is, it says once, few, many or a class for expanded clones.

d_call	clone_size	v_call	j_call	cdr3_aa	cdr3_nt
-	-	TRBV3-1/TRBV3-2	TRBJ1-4	CASSSSTGEKLFF	TGTGCCAGCAGCTCCTCGACAGGTGAAAAACTGTTTTTT
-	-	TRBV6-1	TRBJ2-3	CASSEPGLRTDTQYF	TGTGCCAGCAGTGAGCCGGGACTTCGCACAGATACGCAGTATTTT
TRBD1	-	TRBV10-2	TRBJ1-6	CASSEGTANGSPLHF	TGCGCCAGCAGTGAGGGGACAGCTAATGGGTCACCCCTCCACTTT
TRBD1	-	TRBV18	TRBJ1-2	CASSPPPGGVGYTF	TGTGCCAGCTCACCACCCCCAGGGGGCGTTGGCTACACCTTC
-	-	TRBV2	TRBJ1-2	CASREQGTNYGYTF	TGTGCCAGCAGGGAACAGGGAACTAACTATGGCTACACCTTC
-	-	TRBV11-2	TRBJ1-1	CASSTPVGVPNTEAFF	TGTGCCAGCAGCACCCCGGTCGGTGTTCCGAACACTGAAGCTTTCTTT
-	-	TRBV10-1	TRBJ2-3	CASSDRMRSDGIGFAQYF	TGCGCCAGCAGTGACCGCATGAGGAGTGACGGCATCGGGTTCGCGCAGTATTTT
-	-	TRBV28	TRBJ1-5	CASRTIHSGVGQPQHF	TGTGCCAGCAGAACGATCCATTCAGGGGTAGGTCAGCCCCAGCATTTT
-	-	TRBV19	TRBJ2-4	CASSIQLGTQNIQYF	TGTGCCAGTAGTATTCAGTTGGGGACTCAAAACATTCAGTACTTC
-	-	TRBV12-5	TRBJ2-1	CASGIPPGEQFF	TGTGCTAGTGGGATCCCGCCGGGGGAGCAGTTCTTC
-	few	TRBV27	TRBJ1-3	CASSISGVAGNTIYF	TGTGCCAGCAGTATATCAGGGGTCGCTGGAAACACCATATATTTT
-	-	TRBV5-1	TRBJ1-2	CASSLEGHGYTF	TGCGCCAGCAGCTTGGAGGGACACGGCTACACCTTC
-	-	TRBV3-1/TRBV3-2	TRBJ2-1	CASSQSPETYNEQFF	TGTGCCAGCAGCCAATCGCCGGAGACCTACAATGAGCAGTTCTTC
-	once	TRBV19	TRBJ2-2	CASSIDLPGGTGELFF	TGTGCCAGTAGTATAGATCTGCCGGGCGGGACCGGGGAGCTGTTTTTT
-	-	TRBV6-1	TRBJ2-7	CASSEFWTAIYEQYF	TGTGCCAGCAGTGAATTTTGGACAGCGATCTACGAGCAGTACTTC
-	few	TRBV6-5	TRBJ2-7	CASSYSPASAYEQYF	TGTGCCAGCAGTTACTCCCCAGCTAGTGCCTACGAGCAGTACTTC
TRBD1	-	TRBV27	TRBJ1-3	CASSRGLSGNTIYF	TGTGCCAGCAGCAGGGGGCTCTCTGGAAACACCATATATTTT
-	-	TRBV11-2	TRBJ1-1	CASSLVGGGSTEAFF	TGTGCCAGCAGCTTAGTCGGAGGTGGCAGCACTGAAGCTTTCTTT
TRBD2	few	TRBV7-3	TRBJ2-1	CASSLKGLAGGPPSHEQFF	TGTGCCAGCAGCTTAAAAGGACTAGCGGGGGGGCCTCCATCCCATGAGCAGTTCTTC
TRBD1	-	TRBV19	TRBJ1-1	CASRTGGVNTEAFF	TGTGCCAGTCGGACAGGGGGCGTGAACACTGAAGCTTTCTTT
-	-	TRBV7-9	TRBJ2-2	CASSLGARNTGELFF	TGTGCCAGCAGCTTAGGTGCTAGAAACACCGGGGAGCTGTTTTTT
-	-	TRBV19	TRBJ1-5	CASSIVTVNQPQHF	TGTGCCAGTAGTATAGTCACAGTTAATCAGCCCCAGCATTTT
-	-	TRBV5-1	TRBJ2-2	CASSLPGVTGELFF	TGCGCCAGCAGCCTCCCAGGGGTGACCGGGGAGCTGTTTTTT
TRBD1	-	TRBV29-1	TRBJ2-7	CSARTGERVVEQYF	TGCAGCGCCCGGACAGGGGAGAGAGTTGTCGAGCAGTACTTC
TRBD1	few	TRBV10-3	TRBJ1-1	CAIRGQENTEAFF	TGTGCCATCAGGGGACAGGAGAACACTGAAGCTTTCTTT
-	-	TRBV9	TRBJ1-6	CASSVTGSSYNSPLHF	TGTGCCAGCAGCGTAACAGGGAGCTCCTATAATTCACCCCTCCACTTT
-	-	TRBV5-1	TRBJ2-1	CASSLAAVGVEKQFF	TGCGCCAGCAGCTTGGCAGCGGTCGGGGTGGAAAAGCAGTTCTTC
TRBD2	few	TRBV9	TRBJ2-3	CASSAASGGMGDTQYF	TGTGCCAGCAGCGCCGCTAGCGGGGGCATGGGAGATACGCAGTATTTT
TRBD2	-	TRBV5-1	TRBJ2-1	CASSLGTSVDEQFF	TGCGCCAGCAGCTTGGGAACTAGCGTTGATGAGCAGTTCTTC
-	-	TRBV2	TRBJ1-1	CASSDGVGNTEAFF	TGTGCCAGCAGTGACGGGGTCGGGAACACTGAAGCTTTCTTT
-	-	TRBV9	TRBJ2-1	CASSASLMRGGPNEQFF	TGTGCCAGCAGCGCATCCCTAATGAGGGGGGGCCCCAATGAGCAGTTCTTC
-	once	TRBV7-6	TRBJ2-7	CASSPLAQGNEQYF	TGTGCCAGCAGCCCCCTCGCGCAGGGAAACGAGCAGTACTTC
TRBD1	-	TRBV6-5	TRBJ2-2	CASSRDREVTGELFF	TGTGCCAGCAGTCGGGACAGGGAGGTCACCGGGGAGCTGTTTTTT
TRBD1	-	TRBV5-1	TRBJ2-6	CASSRGQGTSGANVLTF	TGCGCCAGCAGCAGGGGACAGGGAACCTCTGGGGCCAACGTCCTGACTTTC
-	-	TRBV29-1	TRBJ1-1	CSVSVMNTEAFF	TGCAGCGTGTCAGTGATGAACACTGAAGCTTTCTTT
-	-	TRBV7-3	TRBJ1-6	CASSLMASNSPLHF	TGTGCCAGCAGCTTGATGGCTTCTAATTCACCCCTCCACTTT
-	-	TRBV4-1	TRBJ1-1	CASSQERATNTEAFF	TGCGCCAGCAGCCAAGAGCGGGCAACGAACACTGAAGCTTTCTTT
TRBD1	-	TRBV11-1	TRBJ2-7	CASSRTGNYNEQYF	TGTGCCAGCAGCCGGACAGGGAATTACAACGAGCAGTACTTC
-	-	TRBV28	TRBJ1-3	CASSFGRGGNTIYF	TGTGCCAGCAGTTTTGGCAGGGGTGGAAACACCATATATTTT
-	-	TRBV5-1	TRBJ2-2	CASSFDSYTGELFF	TGCGCCAGCAGCTTTGACAGCTACACCGGGGAGCTGTTTTTT
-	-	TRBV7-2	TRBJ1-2	CASSLERGYGYTF	TGTGCCAGCAGCTTAGAAAGGGGCTATGGCTACACCTTC
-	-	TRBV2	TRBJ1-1	CASPSATEAFF	TGTGCCAGCCCCAGCGCCACTGAAGCTTTCTTT
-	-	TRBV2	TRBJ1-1	CASKSDGGLGTEAFF	TGTGCCAGTAAAAGTGACGGGGGGTTAGGAACTGAAGCTTTCTTT
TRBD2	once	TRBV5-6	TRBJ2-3	CASSLLLAGGIRGDTQYF	TGTGCCAGCAGCTTGTTGCTAGCGGGGGGGATACGGGGAGATACGCAGTATTTT
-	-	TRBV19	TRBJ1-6	CASSPPYSPLHF	TGTGCCAGTAGTCCTCCTTATTCACCCCTCCACTTT
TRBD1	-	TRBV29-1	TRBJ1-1	CSVDHGQANTEAFF	TGCAGCGTTGACCACGGACAGGCGAACACTGAAGCTTTCTTT
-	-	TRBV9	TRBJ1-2	CASSVDSGYYGYTF	TGTGCCAGCAGCGTAGACTCGGGATACTATGGCTACACCTTC
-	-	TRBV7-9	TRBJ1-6	CASSLGQLNGSPLHF	TGTGCCAGCAGCTTAGGACAGCTAAACGGTTCACCCCTCCACTTT
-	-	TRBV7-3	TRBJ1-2	CASSLNSRTFYGYTF	TGTGCCAGCAGCTTAAATTCCCGGACATTCTATGGCTACACCTTC
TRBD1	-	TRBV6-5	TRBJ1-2	CASTSSWDRGNCTF	TGTGCCAGCACCTCCTCCTGGGACAGGGGAAATTGCACCTTC
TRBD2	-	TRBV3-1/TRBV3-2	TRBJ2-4	CASSQVLAGGAGAKNIQYF	TGTGCCAGCAGCCAAGTACTAGCGGGGGGGGCCGGGGCCAAAAACATTCAGTACTTC
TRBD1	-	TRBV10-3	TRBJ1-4	CAISESDRDNEKLFF	TGTGCCATCAGTGAGTCGGACAGGGATAATGAAAAACTGTTTTTT